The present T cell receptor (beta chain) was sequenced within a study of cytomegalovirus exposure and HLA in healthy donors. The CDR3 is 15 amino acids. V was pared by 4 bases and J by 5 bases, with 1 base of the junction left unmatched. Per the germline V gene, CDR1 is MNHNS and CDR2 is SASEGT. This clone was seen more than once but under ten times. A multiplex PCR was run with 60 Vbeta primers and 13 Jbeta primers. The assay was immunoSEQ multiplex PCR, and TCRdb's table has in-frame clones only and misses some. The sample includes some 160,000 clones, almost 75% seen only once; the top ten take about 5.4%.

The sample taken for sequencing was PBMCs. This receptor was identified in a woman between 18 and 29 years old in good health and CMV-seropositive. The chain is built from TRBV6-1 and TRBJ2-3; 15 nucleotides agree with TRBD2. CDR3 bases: TGTGCCAGCAGTGGGACTAGCGGGGGGGTAGATACGCAGTATTTT. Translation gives CASSGTSGGVDTQYF.